This section outlines one T cell receptor (beta chain) sequence together with its context. This clonotype was counted between two and nine times. Its antigen has not been determined. One base away there is no much larger clone; base qualities are not given. Systemically healthy Caucasian individuals from Russia, 35 to 50 in total and aged roughly 6 to 95 years, were included as donors. About 10 milliliters of peripheral blood were collected from each donor into EDTA-treated Vacutainer tubes. Ficoll-Paque density-gradient centrifugation was used to isolate PBMCs, with at least 6.5 million per sample. Trizol reagent was used to extract total RNA from the PBMCs, yielding at least 5 micrograms per sample. Naive CD45RAhigh/CD27high T cell percentages were measured by flow cytometry on a PBMC aliquot from every donor. Libraries were built with 5' RACE. The sequencing machine was an Illumina HiSeq 2500. A second PCR of roughly 7 to 12 cycles was run with a J-beta primer mix and a sample-barcoded 5' primer. A unique molecular identifier was introduced onto each TCR beta cDNA molecule by a template-switch 5' adaptor carrying 12 random nucleotides. Each sample yielded at least 3 million CDR3-containing paired-end reads. The Mint cDNA synthesis kit, primed by a TRBC-specific oligonucleotide, was used to synthesize first-strand cDNA from all RNA. All cDNA was treated with uracil-DNA glycosylase and then went through a first 18-cycle PCR with the universal primers M1SS and BC2_uni_R. On the study's bioinformatics: Normalization of each sample was performed by random selection of 1 million high-quality reads, each carrying a distinct molecular identifier. Instead of being binned into consensus sequences, reads with shared molecular identifiers were discarded. MiTCR, set to a Q25 quality threshold and the strictest error-elimination algorithm, was used for CDR3 identification, clonotype clustering and error correction. Lower-bound total TCR beta diversity was estimated with a nonparametric unseen species model using Euler transformation. The public sequencing data were trimmed at Q25 with fastp and processed into clonotypes with MiXCR by TCRdb, which kept only in-frame beta chains. Rows are combined by CDR3 protein, so each entry shows the most common genes and DNA. TCRdb, rather than the study authors, made the V and J calls. For this sample there are 700,000 to 950,000 distinct CDR3 sequences; 55% to 75% appear just once. The ten most abundant clones make up approximately 20% of the sample.

This sample was included in a study of blood T cells in healthy people across ages (dated by TCRdb to the mid-2010s). A note on the overall study: In model experiments, roughly one uniquely barcoded TCR beta cDNA molecule per two T cells was captured by template switching. The study measured age-related changes in TCR beta repertoire diversity using deep sequencing normalized with unique cDNA molecular identifiers. The donors were split into four age groups: young (average 16 years), middle-aged (roughly 39), aged (62) and long-lived (under 85). To avoid experimental bias, donors of different ages were distributed randomly across sequencing lanes. For two donors (one aged 18 to 29 and one aged 80 or older), the study analyzed two additional independent replicas of 1 million unique cDNA reads from the same blood draw.

From the cysteine up to the phenylalanine, the CDR3 has a length of 15 residues. The DNA shown is the 45-base CDR3, in frame from base 1. V gives up 4 bases and J gives up 6 bases, and the segment between their germline ends measures 15 bases. CDR1 and CDR2 are read off the germline V gene (reference sequence) as LGHDT and YNNKEL. Study-wide findings and limitations: As age increased, observed TCR beta diversity per million T cells dropped in a roughly linear way, and a significant reduction was already evident by age 40. Because donor CMV infection status was unknown, age-related changes in expanded clonotypes were potentially confounded. The long-lived group showed more naive CD4+ T cells, fewer expanded clones and increased TCR diversity than the aged group, suggesting age selection. A strong correlation was found between observed TCR beta diversity and the percentage of naive T cells measured by flow cytometry. Conclusive comparison of naive and antigen-experienced compartments was prevented by the profiling of bulk unsorted PBMCs. Estimates of total diversity based on one million sequenced T cells were regarded as lower bounds and as underestimates.

The rearranged chain carries TRBV3-1 and TRBJ1-4; TRBD1 is possibly the D segment (6 matching bases). Sequenced sample: blood. This TCR was recovered from a man between 25 and 39 years old in good health. The nucleotide sequence reads as follows: TGTGCCAGCAGCCCTCTCTCGGGGGCGTATGAAAAACTGTTTTTT. Its translation reads: CASSPLSGAYEKLFF.